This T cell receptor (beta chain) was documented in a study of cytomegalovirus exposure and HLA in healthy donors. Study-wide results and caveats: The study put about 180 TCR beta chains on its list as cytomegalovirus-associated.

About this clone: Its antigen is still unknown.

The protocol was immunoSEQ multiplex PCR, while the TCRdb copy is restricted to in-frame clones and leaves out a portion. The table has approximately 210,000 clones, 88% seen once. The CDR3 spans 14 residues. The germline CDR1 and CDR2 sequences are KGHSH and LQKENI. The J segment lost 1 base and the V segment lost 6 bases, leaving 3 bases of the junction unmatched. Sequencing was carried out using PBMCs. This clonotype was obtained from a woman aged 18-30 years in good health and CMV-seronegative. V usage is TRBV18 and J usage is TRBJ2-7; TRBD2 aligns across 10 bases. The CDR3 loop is CASSRTSGSYEQYF. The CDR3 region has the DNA TGTGCCAGCTCGCGGACTAGCGGTTCCTACGAGCAGTACTTC.